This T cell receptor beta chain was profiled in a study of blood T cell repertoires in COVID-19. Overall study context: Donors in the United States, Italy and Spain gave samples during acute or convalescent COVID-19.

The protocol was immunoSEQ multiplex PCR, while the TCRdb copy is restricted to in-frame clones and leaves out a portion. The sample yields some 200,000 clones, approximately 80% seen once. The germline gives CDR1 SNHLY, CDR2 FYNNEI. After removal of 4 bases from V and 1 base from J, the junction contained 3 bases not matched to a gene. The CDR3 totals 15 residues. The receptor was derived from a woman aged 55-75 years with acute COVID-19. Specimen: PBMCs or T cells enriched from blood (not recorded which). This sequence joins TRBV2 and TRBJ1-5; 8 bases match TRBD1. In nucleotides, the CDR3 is TGTGCCAGCAGTGGGACAGGGTCGAGCAATCAGCCCCAGCATTTT. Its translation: CASSGTGSSNQPQHF.